The 32 T cell receptor beta chains listed next were all sequenced from one sample in a study of shared clonotypes between healthy human individuals. Libraries were prepared by immunoSEQ multiplex PCR; TCRdb keeps only in-frame clonotypes and omits some of them. This sample has about 520,000 clones, with around 95% found just once. Sequencing used naive CD4+ T cells sorted from blood. Subset in this sample: CD45RA+ positively selected. Receptors originate from a woman between 25 and 40 years old in good health.

The chain employs TRBV5-1 and TRBJ2-7, with 10 bases that match TRBD2. The CDR3 length is 16 residues. With 0 bases clipped from V and 2 bases from J, the junction kept 5 bases outside the gene matches. Per the germline V gene, CDR1 is SGHRS and CDR2 is YFSETQ. CDR3 coding DNA: TGCGCCAGCAGCTTGGGGAATAGCGGGAGGACCTACGAGCAGTACTTC. Its translation is CASSLGNSGRTYEQYF.

This clone was seen just once. The chain couples TRBV6-5 to TRBJ2-4; 11 bases agree with TRBD2. This CDR3 has 15 amino acids. CDR1 MNHEY and CDR2 SVGAGI come from the germline V gene. The V and J ends lost 6 bases and 5 bases, in that order; junction bases with no gene match: 6. The CDR3 coding sequence is TGTGCCAGCAGCCCCCCGGGACTAGCGGAAAACATTCAGTACTTC. It codes for CASSPPGLAENIQYF.

This sequence joins TRBV15 and TRBJ2-1; unclear D gene. There are 12 residues in the CDR3. Germline-derived CDR1 and CDR2 are LNHNV and YYDKDF (reference sequence). The V end was cut by 2 bases, the J end by 4 bases, with 3 bases between. As DNA, the CDR3 is TGTGCCACCAGCAGAAAATACAATGAGCAGTTCTTC. It is translated as CATSRKYNEQFF. The entire variable domain, with the rest obtained from reference TRBV15 and TRBJ2-1, is as follows: DAMVIQNPRYQVTQFGKPVTLSCSQTLNHNVMYWYQQKSSQAPKLLFHYYDKDFNNEADTPDNFQSRRPNTSFCFLDIRSPGLGDTAMYLCATSRKYNEQFFGPGTRLTVL.

A single count supports this clone. The chain joins TRBV28 to TRBJ2-2, with D uncertain. Germline V CDR1 and CDR2: MDHEN, SYDVKM. This CDR3 comprises 13 residues. V lost 6 bases, J lost 8 bases, and 13 bases lay in between. The DNA of the CDR3 is TGTGCCAGCAGCCGTACACTCCCAGGGGAGCTGTTTTTT. This gives the protein CASSRTLPGELFF.

The chain recombines TRBV9 with TRBJ2-2; perhaps TRBD1 as D (5 bases). Germline V gene data show CDR1 as SGDLS and CDR2 as YYNGEE. The CDR3 spans 16 residues. V lost 3 bases to trimming and J lost 4 bases, with 16 bases between them. CDR3 DNA: TGTGCCAGCAGCGCCGTTGGACACGTGAGCACCGGGGAGCTGTTTTTT. Its translation: CASSAVGHVSTGELFF.

The chain recombines TRBV6-5 with TRBJ2-7; tentatively, D is TRBD2 (6 bases). V lost 3 bases and J lost 2, with 14 bases in between. This CDR3 is 15 amino acids long. Germline CDR1 reads MNHEY; CDR2 reads SVGAGI. CDR3 nucleotides: TGTGCCAGCAGTTATGAGGCTAGCGCCACCTACGAGCAGTACTTC. Translation gives CASSYEASATYEQYF.

This chain connects TRBV6-4 to TRBJ1-5; D gene uncertain. This CDR3 is built from 12 residues. The V end was cut by 0 bases, the J end by 11 bases, with 8 bases between. Germline V gene data show CDR1 as MRHNA and CDR2 as SNTAGT. The chain's CDR3 is CASSDSPRSQHF. The CDR3 nucleotides read TGTGCCAGCAGTGACTCCCCAAGGTCCCAGCATTTT.

V usage is TRBV25-1 and J usage is TRBJ2-7, with a possible D match to TRBD2 (6 bases). CDR3 length equals 13 residues. Germline CDR1 is MGHDK and CDR2 is SYGVNS. Trimming removed 6 bases from V and 0 bases from J, with 9 bases in between. The CDR3 bases are TGTGCCAGCAGCGAGGGAGGCTCCTACGAGCAGTACTTC. As protein: CASSEGGSYEQYF.

This clone has a single count. The CDR3 loop is CATSSRERPQHF. The DNA of the CDR3 is TGTGCCACCAGCAGCAGGGAAAGGCCCCAGCATTTT. V gene TRBV15 combines with J gene TRBJ1-5, with D perhaps TRBD1 (5 bases). Per germline, CDR1 LNHNV and CDR2 YYDKDF (reference sequence). This CDR3 comprises 12 residues. The ends were cut back, 3 bases at V and 9 bases at J, with 9 bases in the middle.

The chain recombines TRBV6-4 with TRBJ2-2; a possible D gene is TRBD2 (6 bases). Per germline, CDR1 MRHNA and CDR2 SNTAGT. V dropped 7 bases and J dropped 6 bases, with 12 bases sitting between them. The length of the CDR3 is 13 residues. The CDR3, as DNA: TGTGCCAGCAAACTCTCTAGCGCCGGGGAGCTGTTTTTT. This translates into CASKLSSAGELFF.

The chain combines TRBV27 with TRBJ2-7; D remains unclear. V lost 6 bases and J 5 bases, leaving 17 bases between the germline ends. CDR1 is MNHEY, CDR2 SMNVEV, per germline (reference sequence). The CDR3 is made up of 14 amino acids. CDR3 loop: CASRPQGPTDEQYF. CDR3 DNA: TGTGCCAGCAGACCCCAAGGTCCAACAGACGAGCAGTACTTC.

The rearrangement uses TRBV7-8 and TRBJ2-2; D is perhaps TRBD2 (6 bases). Germline values: CDR1 SGHVS, CDR2 FQNEAQ. The CDR3 extends over 16 amino acids. V dropped 1 base and J dropped 1 base, with 10 bases sitting between them. CDR3 bases: TGTGCCAGCAGCTTAGGTGTAGCGGTGAACACCGGGGAGCTGTTTTTT. Protein product: CASSLGVAVNTGELFF. Complete variable domain (other parts from reference TRBV7-8 and TRBJ2-2): GAGVSQSPRYKVAKRGQDVALRCDPISGHVSLFWYQQALGQGPEFLTYFQNEAQLDKSGLPSDRFFAERPEGSVSTLKIQRTQQEDSAVYLCASSLGVAVNTGELFFGEGSRLTVL.

The genes are TRBV5-1 and TRBJ2-1; 10 bases match TRBD2. This CDR3 spans 16 amino acids. Per germline, CDR1 SGHRS and CDR2 YFSETQ. Trimming at V came to 3 bases and at J to 0 bases, leaving 3 bases not matched to a gene. CDR3 in amino acids: CASSSSGGSSYNEQFF. The CDR3 DNA sequence: TGCGCCAGCAGCTCTAGCGGGGGAAGCTCCTACAATGAGCAGTTCTTC.

The chain couples TRBV18 to TRBJ1-1; no clear D. In germline, CDR1 is KGHSH, CDR2 LQKENI. The length of the CDR3 is 13 residues. V lost 2 bases and J lost 1, with 5 bases in between. The CDR3 loop is CASSPGSNTEAFF. As DNA, the CDR3 is TGTGCCAGCTCACCAGGGTCGAACACTGAAGCTTTCTTT.

This rearrangement joins TRBV11-2 to TRBJ2-2; 7 nucleotides align to TRBD1. The CDR3 totals 17 residues. Germline V gives CDR1 SGHAT, CDR2 FQNNGV. J was trimmed by 4 bases and V by 0 bases; bases with no gene match: 8. CDR3 residues: CASSLDSTQGSTGELFF. The CDR3 DNA reads as TGTGCCAGCAGCTTAGATTCGACACAGGGGAGCACCGGGGAGCTGTTTTTT.

The chain has TRBV28 and TRBJ2-4, with no clear D. The CDR3 covers 15 residues. The germline V gene has CDR1 MDHEN and CDR2 SYDVKM. The V gene lost 4 bases and the J gene lost 0 bases, with 10 bases spanning the gap. The CDR3 sequence: CASSSSGRAKNIQYF. CDR3 coding DNA: TGTGCCAGCAGTTCCTCGGGCCGAGCCAAAAACATTCAGTACTTC. Using reference TRBV28 and TRBJ2-4 for the parts outside the CDR3, the full variable domain is DVKVTQSSRYLVKRTGEKVFLECVQDMDHENMFWYRQDPGLGLRLIYFSYDVKMKEKGDIPEGYSVSREKKERFSLILESASTNQTSMYLCASSSSGRAKNIQYFGAGTRLSVL.

This CDR3 reads CASSFVTGGAPNEQYF. The DNA of the CDR3 is TGCGCCAGCAGCTTTGTGACAGGGGGCGCCCCTAACGAGCAGTACTTC. V is TRBV5-1 and J is TRBJ2-7; 10 positions agree with TRBD1. Germline V gives CDR1 SGHRS, CDR2 YFSETQ. This CDR3 comprises 16 residues. After removal of 2 bases from V and 5 bases from J, the junction contained 10 bases not matched to a gene. The full variable domain, in which reference TRBV5-1 and TRBJ2-7 provide the parts outside the CDR3, is KAGVTQTPRYLIKTRGQQVTLSCSPISGHRSVSWYQQTPGQGLQFLFEYFSETQRNKGNFPGRFSGRQFSNSRSEMNVSTLELGDSALYLCASSFVTGGAPNEQYFGPGTRLTVT.

J is TRBJ1-2 and V is TRBV27; the D is unclear. Trimming took off 4 bases at V and 0 bases at J, with 15 bases between the two ends. Germline assignment: CDR1 MNHEY and CDR2 SMNVEV (reference sequence). The CDR3 is 16 amino acids. The CDR3 is CASSSVRSKANYGYTF. The CDR3 DNA sequence: TGTGCCAGCAGTTCCGTGCGGAGTAAAGCTAACTATGGCTACACCTTC.

The chain has TRBV2 and TRBJ1-5, with no clear D. There are 13 residues in the CDR3. Germline V gives CDR1 SNHLY, CDR2 FYNNEI. V was trimmed by 8 bases and J by 6 bases, leaving 14 bases between them. The chain's CDR3 is CASGGGDAQPQHF. The DNA for the CDR3 is TGTGCCAGCGGCGGAGGCGACGCTCAGCCCCAGCATTTT.

Here the CDR3 DNA reads TGTGCCGGTAGCCCCTCGCGATCCCCCTACGAGCAGTACTTC. Protein sequence: CAGSPSRSPYEQYF. This sequence joins TRBV6-1 and TRBJ2-7; D ambiguous. Germline-derived CDR1 and CDR2 are MNHNS and SASEGT. Trimming removed 11 bases at V and 2 bases at J, with 19 bases between. The CDR3 is 14 amino acids.

This clone has just one count. The rearrangement uses TRBV6-5 and TRBJ2-7, with D perhaps given as TRBD1 or TRBD2 (5 bases each). The CDR3 is 14 residues long. Deletions cut 4 bases from V and 0 bases from J, with 10 bases between. Germline CDR1 and CDR2: MNHEY and SVGAGI. The CDR3 region has the DNA TGTGCCAGCAGTTGGTCCGGGACCTCCTACGAGCAGTACTTC. Amino acid sequence: CASSWSGTSYEQYF.

The chain links TRBV28 to TRBJ1-2; D uncertain. The CDR3 sequence is 16 residues long. Trimming shortened V by 3 bases and J by 1 base, and 15 bases separated the two germline ends. CDR1 is MDHEN and CDR2 is SYDVKM in the germline V gene. This CDR3 reads CASSFPQGRINYGYTF. The CDR3 DNA sequence: TGTGCCAGCAGTTTTCCCCAAGGACGGATTAACTATGGCTACACCTTC.

The V gene is TRBV5-1, the J gene TRBJ2-3; D remains ambiguous. The CDR3 is made up of 14 amino acids. V lost 0 bases and J lost 2, with 7 bases in between. Germline values: CDR1 SGHRS, CDR2 YFSETQ. CDR3 protein: CASSLGFATDTQYF. The CDR3, as DNA: TGCGCCAGCAGCTTGGGGTTTGCCACAGATACGCAGTATTTT.

This clone was counted only a few times. The J gene is TRBJ2-7, the V gene TRBV5-1, with a weak D call TRBD2 (6 bases). The CDR3 has 14 residues. Trimming shortened V by 4 bases and J by 7 bases, and 18 bases separated the two germline ends. The germline V gene has CDR1 SGHRS and CDR2 YFSETQ. DNA of the CDR3: TGCGCCAGCAGCCTGTGGGACTCCCGGGGGGAGCAGTACTTC. This encodes CASSLWDSRGEQYF.

This chain links TRBV2 with TRBJ2-7; 10 nucleotides line up with TRBD2. This CDR3 has 14 amino acids. V was clipped by 2 bases and J by 6 bases; unmatched bases: 4. Germline V gene lookup returns CDR1 SNHLY and CDR2 FYNNEI. This chain's CDR3 is CASSERLAGVEQYF. CDR3 in DNA: TGTGCCAGCAGTGAAAGGCTAGCGGGAGTCGAGCAGTACTTC.

This sequence joins TRBV19 and TRBJ1-1; D is ambiguous. The V end was cut by 9 bases, the J end by 1 base, with 12 bases between. Germline CDR1 LNHDA, CDR2 SQIVND (reference sequence). The CDR3 sequence is 13 residues long. The CDR3 DNA reads as TGTGCCAGCTCGGACGAACGGAACACTGAAGCTTTCTTT. Its translation: CASSDERNTEAFF. The variable domain in full, completed from reference TRBV19 and TRBJ1-1, reads DGGITQSPKYLFRKEGQNVTLSCEQNLNHDAMYWYRQDPGQGLRLIYYSQIVNDFQKGDIAEGYSVSREKKESFPLTVTSAQKNPTAFYLCASSDERNTEAFFGQGTRLTVV.

The chain has TRBV30 and TRBJ2-2, with D perhaps matching TRBD1 (5 bases). CDR3 length: 15 residues. The V and J ends lost 3 bases and 4 bases respectively, with 15 bases between them. Per the germline V gene, CDR1 is GTSNPN and CDR2 is SVGIG (reference sequence). CDR3 amino acids: CAWSPGLRGTGELFF. CDR3 nucleotides: TGTGCCTGGAGCCCAGGGCTCCGTGGCACCGGGGAGCTGTTTTTT.

CDR3: CASSFAGDTEAFF. The CDR3 DNA reads TGTGCCAGCAGTTTCGCGGGGGACACTGAAGCTTTCTTT. The V gene is TRBV27, the J gene TRBJ1-1; weak D call: TRBD1 (5 bases). Germline CDR1 MNHEY, CDR2 SMNVEV (reference sequence). Trimming removed 3 bases at V and 3 bases at J, with 8 bases between. This CDR3 region has 13 residues.

This clone was recorded only once. The gene calls are TRBV2 and TRBJ1-2; D possibly corresponds to TRBD1 (6 bases). Germline CDR1 is SNHLY and CDR2 is FYNNEI. V lost 5 bases and J lost 2, with 12 bases in between. The CDR3 is made up of 14 amino acids. The CDR3 protein is CASSPGVPNYGYTF. In nucleotides, the CDR3 is TGTGCCAGCAGTCCAGGGGTCCCCAACTATGGCTACACCTTC.

The chain couples TRBV9 to TRBJ1-4; tentatively, D is TRBD1 (5 bases). In germline, CDR1 is SGDLS, CDR2 YYNGEE. V was cut by 7 bases and J by 8 bases, with 15 bases left in between. The CDR3 totals 13 residues. CDR3 nucleotides: TGTGCCAGCGGATTACGGGACGGAGAAAAACTGTTTTTT. It specifies CASGLRDGEKLFF. The full variable domain, in which reference TRBV9 and TRBJ1-4 provide the parts outside the CDR3, is DSGVTQTPKHLITATGQRVTLRCSPRSGDLSVYWYQQSLDQGLQFLIQYYNGEERAKGNILERFSAQQFPDLHSELNLSSLELGDSALYFCASGLRDGEKLFFGSGTQLSVL.

The chain links TRBV7-9 to TRBJ2-5, with unresolved D. The V gene's germline CDR1 is SEHNR and CDR2 FQNEAQ (reference sequence). Between the trimmed V and J ends, which lost 6 bases and 1 base, there was a span of 6 bases. The CDR3 length is 12 residues. CDR3 region: CASRRIQETQYF. In DNA form, the CDR3 reads TGTGCCAGCAGACGGATCCAAGAGACCCAGTACTTC.

This chain links TRBV5-1 with TRBJ2-7; 7 positions agree with TRBD2. CDR1 is SGHRS, CDR2 YFSETQ, per germline. V gave up 2 bases and J gave up 7 bases; unmatched junction bases: 12. The CDR3 has 15 residues. The CDR3 bases are TGCGCCAGCAGCTTAGGGCGGGAGTGGTCCGGGGAGCAGTACTTC. Encoded protein: CASSLGREWSGEQYF.